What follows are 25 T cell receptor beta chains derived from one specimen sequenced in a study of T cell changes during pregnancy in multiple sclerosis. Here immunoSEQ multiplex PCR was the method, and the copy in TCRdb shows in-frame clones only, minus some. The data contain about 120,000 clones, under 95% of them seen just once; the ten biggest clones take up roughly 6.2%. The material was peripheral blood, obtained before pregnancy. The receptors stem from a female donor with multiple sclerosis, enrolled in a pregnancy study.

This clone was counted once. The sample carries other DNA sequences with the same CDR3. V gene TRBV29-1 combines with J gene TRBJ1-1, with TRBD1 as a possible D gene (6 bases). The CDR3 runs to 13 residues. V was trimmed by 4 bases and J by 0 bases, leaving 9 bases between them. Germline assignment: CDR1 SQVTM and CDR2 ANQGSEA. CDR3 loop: CSVAGVLNTEAFF. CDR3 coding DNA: TGCAGCGTTGCAGGGGTTCTGAACACTGAAGCTTTCTTT.

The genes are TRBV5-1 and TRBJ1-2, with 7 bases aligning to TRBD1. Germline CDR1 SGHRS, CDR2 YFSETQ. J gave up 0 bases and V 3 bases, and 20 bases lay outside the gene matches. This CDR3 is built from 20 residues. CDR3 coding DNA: TGCGCCAGCAGCTCGCATCAGACCGAGGACAGGATCCCAGCTAACTATGGCTACACCTTC. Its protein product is CASSSHQTEDRIPANYGYTF.

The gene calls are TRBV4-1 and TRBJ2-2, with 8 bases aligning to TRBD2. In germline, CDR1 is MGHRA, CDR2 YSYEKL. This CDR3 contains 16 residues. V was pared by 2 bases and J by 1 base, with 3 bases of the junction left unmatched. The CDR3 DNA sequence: TGCGCCAGCAGCCAACCGGGACTAGGGAACACCGGGGAGCTGTTTTTT. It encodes CASSQPGLGNTGELFF.

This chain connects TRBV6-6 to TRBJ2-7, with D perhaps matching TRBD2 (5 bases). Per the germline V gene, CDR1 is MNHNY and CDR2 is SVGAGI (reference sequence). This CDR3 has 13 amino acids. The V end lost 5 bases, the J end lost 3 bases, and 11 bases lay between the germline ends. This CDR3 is CASSPASGYEQYF. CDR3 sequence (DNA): TGTGCCAGCAGTCCCGCCAGCGGCTACGAGCAGTACTTC.

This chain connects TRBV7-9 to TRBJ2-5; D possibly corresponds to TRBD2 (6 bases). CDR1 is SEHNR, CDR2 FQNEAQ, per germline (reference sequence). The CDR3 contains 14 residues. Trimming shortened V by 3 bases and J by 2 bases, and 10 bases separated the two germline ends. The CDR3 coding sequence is TGTGCCAGCAGCTTTTGGGGGGTTCAAGAGACCCAGTACTTC. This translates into CASSFWGVQETQYF.

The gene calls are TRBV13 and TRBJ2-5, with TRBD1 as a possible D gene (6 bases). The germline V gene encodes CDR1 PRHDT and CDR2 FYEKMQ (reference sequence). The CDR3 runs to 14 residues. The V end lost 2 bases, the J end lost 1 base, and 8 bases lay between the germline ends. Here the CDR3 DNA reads TGTGCCAGCAGCTTACGGACAGCCCAAGAGACCCAGTACTTC. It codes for CASSLRTAQETQYF.

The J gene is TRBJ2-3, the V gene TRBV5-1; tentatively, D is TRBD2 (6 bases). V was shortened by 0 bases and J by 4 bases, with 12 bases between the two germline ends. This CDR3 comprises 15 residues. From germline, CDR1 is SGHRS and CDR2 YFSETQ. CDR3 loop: CASSLALAASDTQYF. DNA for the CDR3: TGCGCCAGCAGCTTGGCACTAGCAGCTTCAGATACGCAGTATTTT.

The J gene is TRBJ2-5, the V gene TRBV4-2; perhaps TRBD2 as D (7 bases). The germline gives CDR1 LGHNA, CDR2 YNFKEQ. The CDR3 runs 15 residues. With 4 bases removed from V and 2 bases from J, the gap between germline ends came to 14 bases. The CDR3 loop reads CASSRLAGAQETQYF. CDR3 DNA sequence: TGTGCCAGCAGCCGTTTGGCGGGGGCTCAAGAGACCCAGTACTTC.

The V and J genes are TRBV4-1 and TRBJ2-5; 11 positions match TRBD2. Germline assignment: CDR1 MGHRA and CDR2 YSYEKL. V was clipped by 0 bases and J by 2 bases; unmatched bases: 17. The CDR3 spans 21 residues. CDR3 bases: TGCGCCAGCAGCCAAGATCGTGAACTAGCGGGAGCCCCCTTGGGTCAAGAGACCCAGTACTTC. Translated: CASSQDRELAGAPLGQETQYF.

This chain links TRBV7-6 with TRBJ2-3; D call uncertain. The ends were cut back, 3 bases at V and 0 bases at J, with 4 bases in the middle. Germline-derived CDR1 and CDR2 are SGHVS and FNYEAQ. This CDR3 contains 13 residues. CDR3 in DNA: TGTGCCAGCAGCTTCCCGAGCACAGATACGCAGTATTTT. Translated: CASSFPSTDTQYF.

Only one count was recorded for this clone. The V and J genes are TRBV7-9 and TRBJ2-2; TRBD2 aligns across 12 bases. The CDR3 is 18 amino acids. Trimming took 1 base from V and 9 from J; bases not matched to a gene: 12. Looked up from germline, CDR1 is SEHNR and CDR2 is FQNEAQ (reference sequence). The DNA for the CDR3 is TGTGCCAGCAGCTTAGACGGACTAGCGGGAAGGTTACTCCGGGAGCTGTTTTTT. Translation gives CASSLDGLAGRLLRELFF.

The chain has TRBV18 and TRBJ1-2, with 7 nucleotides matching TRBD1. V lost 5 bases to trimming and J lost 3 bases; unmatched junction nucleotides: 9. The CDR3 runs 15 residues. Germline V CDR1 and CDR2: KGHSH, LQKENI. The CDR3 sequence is CASSTSGGRDYGYTF. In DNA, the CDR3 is TGTGCCAGCTCAACATCAGGGGGAAGGGACTATGGCTACACCTTC.

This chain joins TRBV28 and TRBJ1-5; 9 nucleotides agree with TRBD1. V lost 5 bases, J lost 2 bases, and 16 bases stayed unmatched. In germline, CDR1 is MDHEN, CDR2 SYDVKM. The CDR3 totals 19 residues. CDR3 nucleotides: TGTGCCAGCAGTCCCCCTCCAACGTCGGGACAGGGCGGCAATCAGCCCCAGCATTTT. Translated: CASSPPPTSGQGGNQPQHF. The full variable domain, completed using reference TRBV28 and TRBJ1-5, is DVKVTQSSRYLVKRTGEKVFLECVQDMDHENMFWYRQDPGLGLRLIYFSYDVKMKEKGDIPEGYSVSREKKERFSLILESASTNQTSMYLCASSPPPTSGQGGNQPQHFGDGTRLSIL.

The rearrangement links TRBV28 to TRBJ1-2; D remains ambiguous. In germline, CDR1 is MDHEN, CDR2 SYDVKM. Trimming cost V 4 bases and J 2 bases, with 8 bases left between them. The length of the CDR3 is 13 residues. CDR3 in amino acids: CASSSSPNYGYTF. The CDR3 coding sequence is TGTGCCAGCAGTTCTTCCCCCAACTATGGCTACACCTTC.

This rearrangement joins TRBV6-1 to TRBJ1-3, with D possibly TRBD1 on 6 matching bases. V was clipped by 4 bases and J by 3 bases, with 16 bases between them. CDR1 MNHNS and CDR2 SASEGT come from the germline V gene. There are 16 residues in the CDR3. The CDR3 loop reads CASSGITGMGGNTIYF. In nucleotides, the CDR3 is TGTGCCAGCAGTGGCATCACAGGGATGGGTGGAAACACCATATATTTT.

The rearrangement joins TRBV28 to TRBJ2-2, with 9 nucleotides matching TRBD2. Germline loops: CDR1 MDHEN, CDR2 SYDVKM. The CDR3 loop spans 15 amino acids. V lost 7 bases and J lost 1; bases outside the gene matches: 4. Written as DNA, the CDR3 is TGTGCCAGCAACCAACTAGCGGGGAACACCGGGGAGCTGTTTTTT. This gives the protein CASNQLAGNTGELFF.

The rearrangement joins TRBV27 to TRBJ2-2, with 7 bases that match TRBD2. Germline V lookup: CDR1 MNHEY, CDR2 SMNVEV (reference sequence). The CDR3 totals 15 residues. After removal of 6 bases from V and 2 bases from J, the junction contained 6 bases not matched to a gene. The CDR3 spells CASRRSGFNTGELFF. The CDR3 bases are TGTGCCAGCAGACGTAGCGGGTTCAACACCGGGGAGCTGTTTTTT.

The DNA for the CDR3 is TGTGCCAGCAGTCCGGGAATTACAACAGATACGCAGTATTTT. Its protein is CASSPGITTDTQYF. The gene calls are TRBV6-4 and TRBJ2-3; possibly TRBD2 for D (5 bases). The CDR3 extends over 14 amino acids. From germline, CDR1 is MRHNA and CDR2 SNTAGT. V lost 5 bases, J lost 3 bases, and 12 bases lay in between.

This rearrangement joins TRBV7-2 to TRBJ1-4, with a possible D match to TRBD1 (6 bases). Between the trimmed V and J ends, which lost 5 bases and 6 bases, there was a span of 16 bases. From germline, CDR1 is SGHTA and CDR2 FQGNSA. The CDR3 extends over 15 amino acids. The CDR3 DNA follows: TGTGCCAGCAGCGCCCGGGGGGCGCGGGATGAAAAACTGTTTTTT. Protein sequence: CASSARGARDEKLFF.

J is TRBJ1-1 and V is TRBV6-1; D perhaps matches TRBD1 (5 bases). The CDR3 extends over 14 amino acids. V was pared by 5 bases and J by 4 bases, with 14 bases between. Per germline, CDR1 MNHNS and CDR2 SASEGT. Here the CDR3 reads CASSIVQGPTEAFF. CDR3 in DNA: TGTGCCAGCAGTATCGTCCAGGGTCCCACTGAAGCTTTCTTT.

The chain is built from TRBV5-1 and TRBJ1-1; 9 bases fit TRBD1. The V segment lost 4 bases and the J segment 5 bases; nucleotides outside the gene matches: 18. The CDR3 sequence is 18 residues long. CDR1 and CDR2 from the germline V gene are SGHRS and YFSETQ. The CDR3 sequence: CASSLRWTGDFRWTEAFF. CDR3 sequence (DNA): TGCGCCAGCAGCCTTAGGTGGACAGGGGACTTTCGATGGACTGAAGCTTTCTTT.

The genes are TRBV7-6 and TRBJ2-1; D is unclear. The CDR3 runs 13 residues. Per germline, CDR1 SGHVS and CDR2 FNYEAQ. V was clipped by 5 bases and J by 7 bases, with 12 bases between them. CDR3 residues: CASSPVPRNEQFF. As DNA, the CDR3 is TGTGCCAGCAGCCCGGTCCCTAGGAATGAGCAGTTCTTC.

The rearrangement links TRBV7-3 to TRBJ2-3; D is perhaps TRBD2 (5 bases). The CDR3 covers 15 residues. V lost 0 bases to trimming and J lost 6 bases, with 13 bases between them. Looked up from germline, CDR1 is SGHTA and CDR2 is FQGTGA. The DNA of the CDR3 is TGTGCCAGCAGCTTAACTAGCGCAGTTTCGGATACGCAGTATTTT. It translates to CASSLTSAVSDTQYF.

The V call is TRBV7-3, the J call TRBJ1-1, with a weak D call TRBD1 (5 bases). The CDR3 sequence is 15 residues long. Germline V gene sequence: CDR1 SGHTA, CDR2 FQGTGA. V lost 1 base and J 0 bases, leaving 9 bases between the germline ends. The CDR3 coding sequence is TGTGCCAGCAGCTTAAGCGGGGGATTGAACACTGAAGCTTTCTTT. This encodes CASSLSGGLNTEAFF.

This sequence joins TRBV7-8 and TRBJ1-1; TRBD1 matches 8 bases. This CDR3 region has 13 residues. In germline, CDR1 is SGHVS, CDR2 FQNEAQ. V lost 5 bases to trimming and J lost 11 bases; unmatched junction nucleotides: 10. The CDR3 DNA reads TGTGCCAGCAGCAGTCAGGGGGCGGGTAGGGCTTTCTTT. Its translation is CASSSQGAGRAFF.